A single sample gave rise to the 12 T cell receptor beta chains below, sequenced in a study of shared clonotypes between healthy human individuals. The assay was immunoSEQ multiplex PCR, and TCRdb's table has in-frame clones only and misses some. The sample gives over a million clones, around 95% of which show up once; over 1% is in the top ten. Material: naive CD4+ T cells sorted from blood. Subset: CD45RA+ positively selected. All receptors come from a man younger than 45 in good health.

This clone was seen just once. The chain couples TRBV19 to TRBJ2-7, with TRBD1 identical over 7 bases. The CDR3 covers 14 residues. The trim removed 9 bases at V and 1 base at J, leaving 9 bases unmatched. Germline V gene sequence: CDR1 LNHDA, CDR2 SQIVND (reference sequence). This CDR3 reads CASGTDRVSYEQYF. CDR3 DNA: TGTGCCAGCGGGACAGACAGAGTTTCCTACGAGCAGTACTTC.

V and J are TRBV5-1 and TRBJ1-3; D remains ambiguous. Germline V gene data show CDR1 as SGHRS and CDR2 as YFSETQ. This CDR3 has 14 amino acids. The germline V and J ends were trimmed by 0 bases and 1 base, with 5 bases remaining between them. CDR3 loop: CASSLAFSGNTIYF. The CDR3 DNA is TGCGCCAGCAGCTTGGCCTTTTCTGGAAACACCATATATTTT.

The chain uses TRBV18 and TRBJ1-5, with TRBD1 matching over 7 bases. The V gene's germline CDR1 is KGHSH and CDR2 LQKENI. The CDR3 sequence is 16 residues long. V gave up 3 bases and J gave up 3 bases; unmatched junction bases: 8. CDR3 sequence reads: CASSPPGTAVNQPQHF. CDR3 DNA sequence: TGTGCCAGCTCACCCCCCGGGACAGCAGTCAATCAGCCCCAGCATTTT.

The chain has TRBV29-1 and TRBJ2-1; 12 bases agree with TRBD2. The CDR3 is 17 amino acids. Trimming at V came to 5 bases and at J to 6 bases, leaving 14 bases not matched to a gene. Germline V CDR1 and CDR2: SQVTM, ANQGSEA. This CDR3 reads CSVFGTSGSPQANEQFF. The CDR3, as DNA: TGCAGCGTTTTCGGGACTAGCGGGTCTCCCCAGGCCAATGAGCAGTTCTTC.

J is TRBJ2-5 and V is TRBV9; 9 nucleotides line up with TRBD2. The length of the CDR3 is 16 residues. Germline V lookup: CDR1 SGDLS, CDR2 YYNGEE. V lost 5 bases, J lost 7 bases, and 15 bases stayed unmatched. The CDR3 bases are TGTGCCAGCAGTGAGGGGGGGCTAGCGGGATTTGGGACCCAGTACTTC. Translating gives CASSEGGLAGFGTQYF.

As DNA, the CDR3 is TGTGCCAGCAGTTATAATAGCTACGAGCAGTACTTC. It codes for CASSYNSYEQYF. This chain links TRBV11-3 with TRBJ2-7, with no clear D. This CDR3 has 12 residues. CDR1 and CDR2 (germline): SGHNT, YENEEA. Deletions cut 6 bases from V and 3 bases from J, with 9 bases between.

V and J are TRBV7-3 and TRBJ2-2; 7 bases map to TRBD2. CDR1 and CDR2 from the germline V gene are SGHTA and FQGTGA. V dropped 5 bases and J dropped 0; count of bases not matched to a gene: 3. The CDR3 covers 15 residues. The CDR3 reads CASSPGLANTGELFF. The DNA of the CDR3 is TGTGCCAGCAGCCCAGGACTAGCGAACACCGGGGAGCTGTTTTTT.

Details on this clone: A read error may account for a junction end that differs from germline. The chain recombines TRBV7-2 with TRBJ2-7, with 8 bases aligning to TRBD2. The germline V gene encodes CDR1 SGHTA and CDR2 FQGNSA. The CDR3 contains 15 residues. In DNA form, the CDR3 reads TGTGCCAGCAGCCCCCAACCCCCTAGCGGGCCCCTCAAAGCTTTC. Translated: CASSPQPPSGPLKAF.

The rearrangement links TRBV15 to TRBJ1-2; D is uncertain. Per the germline V gene, CDR1 is LNHNV and CDR2 is YYDKDF (reference sequence). Trimming pared 6 bases from V and 1 base from J, leaving 18 bases between. The CDR3 extends over 16 amino acids. CDR3 loop: CATSPGATSFNYGYTF. CDR3 DNA: TGTGCCACCAGTCCGGGAGCGACATCGTTTAACTATGGCTACACCTTC.

This chain links TRBV9 with TRBJ2-2; 7 bases line up with TRBD1. The CDR3 runs 15 residues. Trimming removed 4 bases from V and 0 bases from J; junction bases left unmatched: 3. Germline V gene data show CDR1 as SGDLS and CDR2 as YYNGEE. CDR3 sequence: CASSRQGANTGELFF. DNA for the CDR3: TGTGCCAGCAGCAGACAGGGTGCGAACACCGGGGAGCTGTTTTTT. The full variable domain, completed using reference TRBV9 and TRBJ2-2, is DSGVTQTPKHLITATGQRVTLRCSPRSGDLSVYWYQQSLDQGLQFLIQYYNGEERAKGNILERFSAQQFPDLHSELNLSSLELGDSALYFCASSRQGANTGELFFGEGSRLTVL.

The V call is TRBV7-2, the J call TRBJ2-1, with TRBD2 identical over 7 bases. The germline V gene encodes CDR1 SGHTA and CDR2 FQGNSA. The CDR3 has 13 amino acids. The trim removed 4 bases at V and 9 bases at J, leaving 6 bases unmatched. The CDR3 spells CASSSSSGFEQFF. In nucleotides, the CDR3 is TGTGCCAGCAGCTCCTCTAGCGGATTTGAGCAGTTCTTC.

V usage is TRBV6-5 and J usage is TRBJ1-1; tentative D call: TRBD1 (5 bases). Germline CDR1 and CDR2: MNHEY and SVGAGI. Trimming took 7 bases from V and 4 from J, leaving 13 bases between them. This CDR3 has 13 amino acids. In nucleotides, the CDR3 is TGTGCCAGCACTGTGGGGGTCGCCACTGAAGCTTTCTTT. It yields the protein CASTVGVATEAFF.